This T cell receptor beta chain was found in a study of molecular identifiers for immune sequencing clone quantification. Study outcomes and limitations: The study found clones above 20 RNA copies held over 97% of effector molecules and under 1% in naive cells. Detecting spiked Jurkat TCR RNA from one cell among about a million naive cells was reportedly possible.

The authors sorted naive CD8 T cells as CD8+CD4-CCR7+CD45RA+. It was with previously described methods and listed TCR primers that bulk TCR libraries were made. One entry per CDR3 protein, called by TCRdb with MiXCR from the PCR reads. The sample has more than 450,000 distinct CDR3 sequences, around a fifth seen once; the top ten hold about 0.84%. This clonotype was seen at least ten times. Antigen unknown. Germline V gives CDR1 SGHRS, CDR2 YFSETQ. This CDR3 contains 14 residues. The V and J ends lost 0 bases and 3 bases respectively, with 9 bases between them. This TCR was recovered from a human donor in good health. Some libraries in this study had Jurkat cell RNA spiked in. Sequencing was performed on naive CD8+ T cells from blood, with Jurkat cell RNA spiked in. Subset meaning: FACS-sorted CD8+CD4-CCR7+CD45RA+ naive T cells. The J gene is TRBJ2-5, the V gene TRBV5-1; D gene uncertain. The CDR3 region is CASSLAGGEETQYF. The CDR3 region has the DNA TGCGCCAGCAGCTTGGCCGGTGGAGAAGAGACCCAGTACTTC.